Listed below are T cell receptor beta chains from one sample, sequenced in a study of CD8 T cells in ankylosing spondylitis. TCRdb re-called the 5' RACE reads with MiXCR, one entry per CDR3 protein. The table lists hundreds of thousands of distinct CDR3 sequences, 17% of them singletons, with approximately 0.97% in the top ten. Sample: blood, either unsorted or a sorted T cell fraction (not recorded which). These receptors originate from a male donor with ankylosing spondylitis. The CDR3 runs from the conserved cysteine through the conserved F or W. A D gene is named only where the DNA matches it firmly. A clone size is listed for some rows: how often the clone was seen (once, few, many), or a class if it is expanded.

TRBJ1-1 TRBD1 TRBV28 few CASRKKQGALTEAFF TGTGCCAGCAGAAAGAAACAGGGGGCTTTGACTGAAGCTTTCTTT
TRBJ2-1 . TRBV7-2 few CASGLSGTGRNEQFF TGTGCCAGCGGCCTCTCGGGAACCGGAAGAAATGAGCAGTTCTTC
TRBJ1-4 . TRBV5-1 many CASTTATNEKLFF TGCGCCAGCACGACAGCAACTAATGAAAAACTGTTTTTT
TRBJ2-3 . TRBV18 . CASSPIGLTLSTDTQYF TGTGCCAGCTCACCCATAGGACTTACCCTTTCCACAGATACGCAGTATTTT
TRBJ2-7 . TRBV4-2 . CASSVRDDSSYEQYF TGTGCCAGCAGCGTCCGGGATGACAGCTCCTACGAGCAGTACTTC
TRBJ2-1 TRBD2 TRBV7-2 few CASSAWASGRASEQFF TGTGCCAGCTCAGCTTGGGCTAGCGGGAGAGCAAGTGAGCAGTTCTTC
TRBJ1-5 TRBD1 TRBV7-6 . CASSLAPGQGSNQPQHF TGTGCCAGCAGCTTAGCGCCGGGACAGGGGAGCAATCAGCCCCAGCATTTT
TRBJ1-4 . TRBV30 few CAWSSSWNEKLFF TGTGCCTGGAGTTCTAGTTGGAATGAAAAACTGTTTTTT
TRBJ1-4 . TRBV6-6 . CASRRGNEKLFF TGTGCCAGCAGGAGGGGGAATGAAAAACTGTTTTTT
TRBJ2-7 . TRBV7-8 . CASSPGISYEQYF TGTGCCAGCAGCCCAGGGATCTCCTACGAGCAGTACTTC
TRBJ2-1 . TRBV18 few CASSPPATYNEQFF TGTGCCAGCTCACCACCCGCCACATACAATGAGCAGTTCTTC
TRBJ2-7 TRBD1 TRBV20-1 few CSATGQGPYEQYF TGCAGTGCTACAGGACAGGGGCCCTACGAGCAGTACTTC
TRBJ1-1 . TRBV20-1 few CSAREGTAMNTEAFF TGCAGTGCTAGAGAGGGGACGGCCATGAACACTGAAGCTTTCTTT
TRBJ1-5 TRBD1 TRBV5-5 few CASSAGQVQPQHF TGTGCCAGCAGCGCCGGACAGGTTCAGCCCCAGCATTTT
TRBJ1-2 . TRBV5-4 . CASSFHQPGNYGYTF TGTGCCAGCAGCTTCCACCAACCCGGCAACTATGGCTACACCTTC
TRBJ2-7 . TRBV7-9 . CASSSAGNRYEQYF TGTGCCAGCAGCTCGGCAGGGAATAGGTACGAGCAGTACTTC
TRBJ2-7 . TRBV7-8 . CASSTGSPLEQYF TGTGCCAGCAGCACGGGATCTCCCCTCGAGCAGTACTTC
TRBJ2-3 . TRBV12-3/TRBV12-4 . CASSPRTTTSTDTQYF TGTGCCAGCAGTCCGAGGACAACTACTAGCACAGATACGCAGTATTTT
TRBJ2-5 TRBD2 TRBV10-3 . CAIRAGGPYQETQYF TGTGCCATCAGGGCGGGGGGGCCGTACCAAGAGACCCAGTACTTC
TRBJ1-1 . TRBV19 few CASIRDTPRAEAFF TGTGCCAGTATCCGGGACACCCCTCGGGCTGAAGCTTTCTTT
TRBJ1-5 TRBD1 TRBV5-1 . CASRNGTAQNQPQHF TGCGCCAGCAGGAACGGGACAGCTCAGAATCAGCCCCAGCATTTT
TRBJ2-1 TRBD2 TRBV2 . CASSETSAAYNEQFF TGTGCCAGCAGTGAGACTAGCGCCGCTTACAATGAGCAGTTCTTC
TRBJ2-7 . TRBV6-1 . CASSSVGVLWAEQYF TGTGCCAGCAGCTCTGTCGGGGTCTTATGGGCAGAGCAGTACTTC
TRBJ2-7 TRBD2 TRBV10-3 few CAISSTSDPYEQYF TGTGCCATCAGTTCGACTAGCGACCCCTACGAGCAGTACTTC
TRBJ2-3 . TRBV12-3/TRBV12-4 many CASTLRVGSTDTQYF TGTGCCAGCACCCTTCGTGTGGGATCCACAGATACGCAGTATTTT
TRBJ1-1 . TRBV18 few CASSPQGVRTEAFF TGTGCCAGCTCACCACAGGGAGTAAGAACTGAAGCTTTCTTT
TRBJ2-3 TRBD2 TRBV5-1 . CASSFRASGGSDTQYF TGCGCCAGCAGCTTCCGGGCTAGCGGGGGGTCAGATACGCAGTATTTT
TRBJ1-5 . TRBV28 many CASSWGSNQPQHF TGTGCCAGTTCGTGGGGTAGCAATCAGCCCCAGCATTTT
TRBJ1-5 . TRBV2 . CASRDDSSNQPQHF TGTGCCAGCAGAGATGACAGTAGCAATCAGCCCCAGCATTTT
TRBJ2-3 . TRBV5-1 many CASSESVTGTSTDTQYF TGCGCCAGCAGCGAGTCAGTAACAGGGACTAGCACAGATACGCAGTATTTT
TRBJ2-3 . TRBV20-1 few CSASYTGDTQYF TGCAGTGCCAGCTATACGGGGGATACGCAGTATTTT
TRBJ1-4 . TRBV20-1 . CSFKTGGEKLFF TGCAGCTTCAAGACAGGCGGAGAAAAACTGTTTTTT
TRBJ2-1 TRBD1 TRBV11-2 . CASSRQGSNNEQFF TGTGCCAGCAGCAGACAGGGTAGTAACAATGAGCAGTTCTTC
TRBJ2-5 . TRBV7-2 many CASSLHGGQETQYF TGTGCCAGCAGCTTACATGGGGGGCAAGAGACCCAGTACTTC
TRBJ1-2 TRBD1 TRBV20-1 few CSASLGGTGGVGYTF TGCAGTGCTAGTCTCGGCGGGACAGGGGGCGTAGGCTACACCTTC
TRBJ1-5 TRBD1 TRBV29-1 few CSVGVGQGNQPQHF TGCAGCGTTGGGGTTGGACAGGGGAATCAGCCCCAGCATTTT
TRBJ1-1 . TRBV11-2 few CASSSTQNTEAFF TGTGCCAGCAGCTCGACACAGAACACTGAAGCTTTCTTT
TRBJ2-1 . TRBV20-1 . CSAKLRLSYNEQFF TGCAGTGCTAAGTTACGACTGAGCTACAATGAGCAGTTCTTC
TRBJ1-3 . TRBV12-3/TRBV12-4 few CASSFSASSGNTIYF TGTGCCAGCAGTTTCTCCGCTAGCTCTGGAAACACCATATATTTT
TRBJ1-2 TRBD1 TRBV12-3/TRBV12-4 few CASRGQFYGYTF TGTGCCAGCAGGGGACAGTTCTATGGCTACACCTTC
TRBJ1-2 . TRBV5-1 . CASSTGRGANYGYTF TGCGCCAGCAGCACCGGACGGGGAGCTAACTATGGCTACACCTTC
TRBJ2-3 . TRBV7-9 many CASSPYTSQSTDTQYF TGTGCCAGCAGCCCATACACTAGCCAGAGCACAGATACGCAGTATTTT